This TCR beta chain was captured in a study of early T cells in non-severe SARS-CoV-2 infection (dated by TCRdb to about 2021). At the level of the whole study: Bulk RNA from unsorted whole blood was used for TCR sequencing, so alpha and beta chains could not be paired. Beyond this particular receptor, the publication reports: VDJdb matching was skewed toward anti-spike CD8 responses and likely underestimated virus-specific expansions by missing private and CD4 specificities.

Library generation was performed with 5' RACE. Data came from a NextSeq 500. Unique molecular identifiers were attached to individual cDNA molecules in the TCR library protocol so that sequencing error and PCR bias could be corrected. Both TCR alpha and beta chains were sequenced, and tight co-correlation was observed between alpha and beta sequence abundances in each sample. The study's processing was this. Decombinator V4 was used to annotate TCR sequences for V gene, J gene and CDR3. Expanded TCRs were defined as changing significantly between any two time points under a Poisson model with p below 0.0001. TCR abundances were normalised to the total number of TCRs sequenced per sample and expressed as counts per million. TRAV1-2 paired with TRAJ12, TRAJ20 or TRAJ33 defined MAIT TCRs, while TRAV10 paired with TRAJ18 defined iNKT TCRs. VDJdb, accessed 1 November 2021, was searched for CMV, EBV and SARS-CoV-2 annotated TCRs, with TCRs annotated for multiple antigens excluded. TCRdb reprocessing: public reads trimmed at Q25 with fastp, clones called with MiXCR, in-frame beta chains kept. Each entry merges the rows of one CDR3 protein and shows their most common DNA and genes. These V and J calls are TCRdb output, not the study's own analysis. For this sample the table gives tens of thousands of distinct CDR3 sequences, of which 8% to 9.5% were detected only once. The top ten clones comprise 17% of the sample.

A remark on this clonotype: This clone's antigen is unknown. No base quality values were provided; no much bigger clone lies one nucleotide off.

This was a case-control study nested in a cohort of healthcare workers in London, UK, who had nasopharyngeal swab PCR tests and blood samples taken every week. Healthcare workers were recruited between 23 and 31 March 2020, during the week of the UK lockdown, and were followed weekly for up to 16 weeks. At the junction V is shortened by 6 bases and J by 13 bases; bases outside the gene matches: 14. Including cysteine and phenylalanine, the CDR3 has 14 amino acids. Left in the record is the CDR3 DNA by itself, 42 bases read in frame from the first base. Recombination connected TRBV12-3 or TRBV12-4 to TRBJ2-2; 7 central bases correspond to TRBD2. The sequenced sample consisted of whole blood. The sequence was collected from an adult who was a healthcare worker with PCR-confirmed SARS-CoV-2 infection or an uninfected control (not recorded which). In nucleotides, the sequence is TGTGCCAGCAGCGCAGGCGGGGGTGGAGGGCGGCTGTTTTTT. This codes for CASSAGGGGGRLFF.